One sample yielded the 6 T cell receptor beta chains listed below, sequenced in a study of blood T cell dynamics during melanoma immunotherapy. Time point given: pre-treatment baseline. Clones were sequenced by immunoSEQ multiplex PCR, and TCRdb holds only the in-frame ones, with some missing. The table records some 20,000 clones, over 85% of them present only once. Here the sequenced sample was blood, taken from a patient treated with checkpoint blockade. All receptors derive from a human donor with melanoma.

The V gene is TRBV27, the J gene TRBJ2-3; D remains unclear. There are 14 residues in the CDR3. Germline V gene sequence: CDR1 MNHEY, CDR2 SMNVEV (reference sequence). V lost 4 bases and J 0 bases, leaving 8 bases between the germline ends. CDR3 region: CASSWASSTDTQYF. For the CDR3, the DNA is TGTGCCAGCAGTTGGGCCTCCAGCACAGATACGCAGTATTTT.

The chain has TRBV4-1 and TRBJ2-4; 9 bases line up with TRBD1. Germline lookup yields CDR1 MGHRA and CDR2 YSYEKL. This CDR3 region has 16 residues. The trim removed 0 bases at V and 5 bases at J, leaving 5 bases unmatched. The CDR3, as DNA: TGCGCCAGCAGCCAAGATCCACAGGGGGCACAAAACATTCAGTACTTC. Encoded protein: CASSQDPQGAQNIQYF.

The rearrangement uses TRBV27 and TRBJ2-7; 7 positions match TRBD1. Unmatched junction bases numbered 4, after V lost 5 bases and J lost 0 bases. The length of the CDR3 is 14 residues. Germline loops: CDR1 MNHEY, CDR2 SMNVEV (reference sequence). The CDR3: CASSIRDSSYEQYF. DNA for the CDR3: TGTGCCAGCAGTATCCGGGACAGCTCCTACGAGCAGTACTTC.

V is TRBV7-2 and J is TRBJ2-5, with D possibly matching TRBD2 (5 bases). This CDR3 is built from 15 residues. The germline V gene has CDR1 SGHTA and CDR2 FQGNSA. The germline V and J ends were trimmed by 1 base and 2 bases, with 11 bases remaining between them. For the CDR3, the DNA is TGTGCCAGCAGCTTAGATACAACGGGGCAAGAGACCCAGTACTTC. It yields the protein CASSLDTTGQETQYF. Using reference TRBV7-2 and TRBJ2-5 for the parts outside the CDR3, the full variable domain is GAGVSQSPSNKVTEKGKDVELRCDPISGHTALYWYRQSLGQGLEFLIYFQGNSAPDKSGLPSDRFSAERTGGSVSTLTIQRTQQEDSAVYLCASSLDTTGQETQYFGPGTRLLVL.

This sequence joins TRBV18 and TRBJ1-4, with D hard to call. Germline V CDR1 and CDR2: KGHSH, LQKENI. V was trimmed by 1 base and J by 12 bases, leaving 15 bases between them. The CDR3 loop spans 14 amino acids. CDR3 nucleotides: TGTGCCAGCTCACCACGGGATTTGACAAGCCAACTGTTTTTT. This sequence encodes CASSPRDLTSQLFF.

The rearrangement links TRBV5-5 to TRBJ2-2, with 10 positions matching TRBD2. V dropped 1 base and J dropped 8; count of bases not matched to a gene: 5. The CDR3 has 15 residues. The germline V gene encodes CDR1 SGHKS and CDR2 YYEKEE (reference sequence). Here the CDR3 reads CASSLRVAGGGELFF. The CDR3 DNA is TGTGCCAGCAGCTTGAGGGTAGCGGGAGGTGGGGAGCTGTTTTTT.